Below, one TCR beta chain is given with its context. There are 16 residues in the CDR3. V trimming: 6 bases; J trimming: 5 bases; junction bases outside the gene matches: 11. Germline CDR1 and CDR2: MGHDK and SYGVNS. This sample stems from a study of cytomegalovirus exposure and HLA in healthy donors. A multiplex PCR was run with 60 Vbeta primers and 13 Jbeta primers. Profiling relied on immunoSEQ multiplex PCR, and the TCRdb table lists in-frame clones only, not all of them. The data hold about 140,000 clones, with around four fifths observed a single time. The source of this sequence is a woman in her forties in good health and CMV-seronegative. The sequencing input was PBMCs. V usage is TRBV25-1 and J usage is TRBJ2-1, with 9 bases matching TRBD1. The CDR3 DNA sequence: TGTGCCAGCAGGACCCCCGGGACAGGGTCGAACAATGAGCAGTTCTTC. Amino acids: CASRTPGTGSNNEQFF.